These 29 T cell receptor beta chains were all obtained from the same sample, sequenced in a study of identical twins. One entry per CDR3 protein results from TCRdb running MiXCR on the 5' RACE reads. The top ten hold approximately 0.25% of the sample, which has some 1,600,000 distinct CDR3 sequences, less than 40% seen once. Sequenced: cord blood. These receptors originate from a newborn girl in good health.

This clonotype turned up a few times. The chain has TRBV25-1 and TRBJ1-2; tentatively, D is TRBD1 (6 bases). Germline V gene data show CDR1 as MGHDK and CDR2 as SYGVNS. Trimming took 5 bases from V and 8 from J, leaving 15 bases between them. This CDR3 is built from 13 residues. The CDR3 region is CASSQGGVGGYTF. CDR3 in DNA: TGTGCCAGCAGTCAAGGGGGTGTGGGAGGCTACACCTTC.

The V call is TRBV5-6, the J call TRBJ2-1; D is possibly TRBD2 (5 bases). Germline V CDR1 and CDR2: SGHDT, YYEEEE. The V and J ends lost 2 bases and 7 bases respectively, with 10 bases between them. The CDR3 is 13 amino acids. The CDR3 coding sequence is TGTGCCAGCAGCTTTGTGAGGGAAAATGAGCAGTTCTTC. It translates to CASSFVRENEQFF.

This clonotype was observed a handful of times. This sequence joins TRBV29-1 and TRBJ2-5, with TRBD1 identical over 7 bases. Judging by the DNA end, TRBJ2-7 fits better; the J call may be wrong. CDR3 length equals 12 residues. Per germline, CDR1 SQVTM and CDR2 ANQGSEA. The CDR3 reads CSVSWAGGEQYF. CDR3 DNA: TGCAGCGTTTCGTGGGCAGGGGGCGAGCAGTACTTC.

The genes are TRBV6-5 and TRBJ1-1; D not resolved. CDR3 size: 12 residues. From germline, CDR1 is MNHEY and CDR2 SVGAGI. Trimming shortened V by 10 bases and J by 0 bases, and 9 bases separated the two germline ends. The CDR3 bases are TGTGCCACCAAGGGAGTGAACACTGAAGCTTTCTTT. It specifies CATKGVNTEAFF.

The chain joins TRBV24-1 to TRBJ2-2; 8 nucleotides line up with TRBD1. J lost 5 bases, V lost 5 bases, and 6 bases had no gene match. Germline V CDR1 and CDR2: KGHDR, SFDVKD. The CDR3 totals 15 residues. The CDR3 spells CATSAGGTMTGELFF. For the CDR3, the DNA is TGTGCCACCAGTGCAGGGGGCACAATGACCGGGGAGCTGTTTTTT.

This clonotype appeared many times. The rearrangement links TRBV3-1 to TRBJ2-5; possibly TRBD1 or TRBD2 for D (5 bases each). The CDR3 runs 15 residues. Looked up from germline, CDR1 is LGHDT and CDR2 is YNNKEL (reference sequence). V lost 2 bases, J lost 4 bases, and 14 bases lay in between. The CDR3 bases are TGTGCCAGCAGCCAAAATTCCGGGACCTCAGAGACCCAGTACTTC. It translates to CASSQNSGTSETQYF.

A few counts support this clonotype. The chain is built from TRBV7-9 and TRBJ2-3; 10 nucleotides match TRBD1. The CDR3 has 16 amino acids. Germline V lookup: CDR1 SEHNR, CDR2 FQNEAQ (reference sequence). Trimming took 4 bases from V and 3 from J; bases not matched to a gene: 7. The CDR3 sequence: CASSSPPGQGTDTQYF. CDR3 bases: TGTGCCAGCAGCTCCCCTCCGGGACAGGGGACAGATACGCAGTATTTT.

The V call is TRBV11-2, the J call TRBJ1-4, with D uncertain. CDR1 and CDR2 (germline): SGHAT, FQNNGV. The CDR3 length is 16 residues. With 1 base removed from V and 1 base from J, the gap between germline ends came to 10 bases. CDR3 DNA sequence: TGTGCCAGCAGCTTAGGCCCCCTGGGAACTAATGAAAAACTGTTTTTT. It encodes CASSLGPLGTNEKLFF.

This chain connects TRBV24-1 to TRBJ1-2, with TRBD1 identical over 10 bases. This CDR3 is built from 15 residues. Germline loops: CDR1 KGHDR, CDR2 SFDVKD. The ends lost 3 bases at V and 2 bases at J; junction bases unmatched: 2. CDR3: CATSDTTGGNYGYTF. The CDR3 DNA reads as TGTGCCACCAGTGATACGACAGGGGGCAACTATGGCTACACCTTC.

The chain uses TRBV20-1 and TRBJ2-7, with D possibly matching TRBD2 (6 bases). The V gene lost 6 bases and the J gene lost 3 bases, with 18 bases spanning the gap. This CDR3 contains 14 residues. The germline V gene encodes CDR1 DFQATT and CDR2 SNEGSKA (reference sequence). As DNA, the CDR3 is TGCAGTGCGAATAGGGGACTTTTTGTCTACGAGCAGTACTTC. Its protein product is CSANRGLFVYEQYF.

The table lists this clonotype with a few counts. This chain joins TRBV6-6 and TRBJ2-1; D uncertain. The CDR3 spans 11 residues. Trimming pared 7 bases from V and 7 bases from J, leaving 8 bases between. Germline V gene sequence: CDR1 MNHNY, CDR2 SVGAGI (reference sequence). The CDR3 reads CASTDINEQFF. DNA of the CDR3: TGTGCCAGCACCGACATAAATGAGCAGTTCTTC.

The chain couples TRBV9 to TRBJ2-7; 8 bases map to TRBD2. The germline CDR1 and CDR2 sequences are SGDLS and YYNGEE. The CDR3 covers 18 residues. V dropped 2 bases and J dropped 3; count of bases not matched to a gene: 16. The CDR3 nucleotides read TGTGCCAGCAGCGTTGATGCGAGCGGGGGTTCGCTGTTCTACGAGCAGTACTTC. It yields the protein CASSVDASGGSLFYEQYF.

This clonotype was detected many times. The chain has TRBV3-1 and TRBJ2-7; 7 nucleotides agree with TRBD1. CDR3 length equals 12 residues. The germline CDR1 and CDR2 sequences are LGHDT and YNNKEL (reference sequence). The junction had 0 bases not matched to a gene; V was cut back by 5 bases and J by 2 bases. As DNA, the CDR3 is TGTGCCAGCAGCACAGGGGCCTACGAGCAGTACTTC. Its protein is CASSTGAYEQYF.

Only a few counts were recorded for this clonotype. V usage is TRBV20-1 and J usage is TRBJ2-1; no clear D. Trimming took 0 bases from V and 7 from J, leaving 13 bases between them. CDR3 length: 14 residues. Germline CDR1 and CDR2: DFQATT and SNEGSKA (reference sequence). CDR3: CSARDRGYRNEQFF. For the CDR3, the DNA is TGCAGTGCTAGAGACCGTGGGTATAGGAATGAGCAGTTCTTC.

This clonotype was observed at least ten times. The chain links TRBV20-1 to TRBJ2-1; 10 nucleotides match TRBD2. Trimming at V came to 5 bases and at J to 2 bases, leaving 3 bases not matched to a gene. CDR1 and CDR2 (germline): DFQATT, SNEGSKA (reference sequence). The CDR3 totals 14 residues. The CDR3 protein is CSASLAGPYNEQFF. The CDR3 nucleotides read TGCAGTGCTTCACTAGCGGGACCCTACAATGAGCAGTTCTTC.

The chain employs TRBV2 and TRBJ1-1; tentatively, D is TRBD1 (5 bases). This CDR3 comprises 16 residues. The germline V and J ends were trimmed by 7 bases and 0 bases, with 18 bases remaining between them. Germline loops: CDR1 SNHLY, CDR2 FYNNEI. CDR3 coding DNA: TGTGCCAGCATGGGCGGGGGGGAACTGTTGAACACTGAAGCTTTCTTT. Residues: CASMGGGELLNTEAFF.

This clonotype was found a few times. The chain combines TRBV12-3 or TRBV12-4 with TRBJ2-7; D is possibly TRBD2 (5 bases). Trimming cost V 6 bases and J 2 bases, with 17 bases left between them. This CDR3 has 15 amino acids. CDR3: CASSPRTAGAYEQYF. The CDR3 bases are TGTGCCAGCAGCCCTCGGACTGCAGGAGCCTACGAGCAGTACTTC.

There are a few counts of this clonotype. The J gene is TRBJ1-1, the V gene TRBV7-6, with 9 bases lining up with TRBD1. Unmatched junction bases numbered 9, after V lost 3 bases and J lost 1 base. Germline assignment: CDR1 SGHVS and CDR2 FNYEAQ. The length of the CDR3 is 17 residues. As DNA, the CDR3 is TGTGCCAGCAGCTTTCACAAGGGACAGGGTGCGAACACTGAAGCTTTCTTT. This translates into CASSFHKGQGANTEAFF.

This clonotype has a handful of counts. This sequence joins TRBV12-3 or TRBV12-4 and TRBJ2-1; 7 bases map to TRBD2. Trimming took 6 bases from V and 4 from J; bases not matched to a gene: 18. The CDR3 has 18 amino acids. The CDR3 nucleotides are TGTGCCAGCAGGAAAGCGGGATCGGTGGACGAACTATACAATGAGCAGTTCTTC. Its translation is CASRKAGSVDELYNEQFF.

This clonotype was recorded a few times. The chain links TRBV20-1 to TRBJ2-1; 8 bases agree with TRBD1. The CDR3 runs 18 residues. CDR1 DFQATT and CDR2 SNEGSKA come from the germline V gene (reference sequence). V trimming: 4 bases; J trimming: 2 bases; junction bases outside the gene matches: 16. CDR3 DNA sequence: TGCAGTGCTAACGGTCCCGGGACAGGATTCCTAACCTACAATGAGCAGTTCTTC. It translates to CSANGPGTGFLTYNEQFF.

The CDR3 DNA sequence: TGTGCCGCGGGGGCGGATACGCAGTATTTT. Protein product: CAAGADTQYF. V is TRBV28 and J is TRBJ2-3, with D perhaps matching TRBD2 (7 bases). Germline-derived CDR1 and CDR2 are MDHEN and SYDVKM. The V end was cut by 11 bases, the J end by 6 bases, with 9 bases between. This CDR3 comprises 10 residues.

The genes are TRBV11-3 and TRBJ2-3; either TRBD1 or TRBD2 may supply D (6 bases each). The CDR3 consists of 14 residues. V was trimmed by 1 base and J by 5 bases, leaving 10 bases between them. Per germline, CDR1 SGHNT and CDR2 YENEEA. This chain's CDR3 is CASSLGGGKDTQYF. The CDR3, as DNA: TGTGCCAGCAGCTTAGGAGGGGGGAAAGATACGCAGTATTTT.

This clonotype was found a few times. J is TRBJ1-6 and V is TRBV12-3 or TRBV12-4; D gene unclear. Trimming left V 1 base short and J 1 base short, with 11 bases between. The CDR3 has 17 residues. CDR3 sequence (DNA): TGTGCCAGCAGTTTAGATAGCTGGAGTTCCTATAATTCACCCCTCCACTTT. It specifies CASSLDSWSSYNSPLHF.

In this sample, this clonotype turned up many times. The rearrangement uses TRBV5-1 and TRBJ2-4; 8 bases are shared with TRBD1. J gave up 6 bases and V 4 bases, and 12 bases lay outside the gene matches. Germline-derived CDR1 and CDR2 are SGHRS and YFSETQ. The CDR3 consists of 16 residues. This chain's CDR3 is CASSPNRDRPVNIQYF. CDR3 nucleotides: TGCGCCAGCAGCCCGAACCGGGACAGGCCAGTAAACATTCAGTACTTC.

The CDR3 DNA reads as TGTGCCAGCAGTTACCCGTTTAGGGGTAAAAACATTCAGTACTTC. It yields the protein CASSYPFRGKNIQYF. The chain is built from TRBV6-2 or TRBV6-3 and TRBJ2-4; D perhaps matches TRBD1 (5 bases). The germline V and J ends were trimmed by 2 bases and 4 bases, with 12 bases remaining between them. The CDR3 is 15 residues long. Germline V lookup: CDR1 MNHEY, CDR2 SVGEGT.

The chain joins TRBV18 to TRBJ2-1; 7 bases agree with TRBD2. The CDR3 totals 18 residues. The germline V gene has CDR1 KGHSH and CDR2 LQKENI. Trimming removed 2 bases from V and 3 bases from J; junction bases left unmatched: 13. CDR3 protein: CASSPARGLKPLYNEQFF. As DNA, the CDR3 is TGTGCCAGCTCACCAGCGCGGGGACTAAAACCCCTCTACAATGAGCAGTTCTTC.

The gene calls are TRBV3-1 and TRBJ2-4, with a tentative D call TRBD2 (5 bases). Trimming left V 3 bases short and J 5 bases short, with 20 bases between. The CDR3 contains 17 residues. The germline V gene encodes CDR1 LGHDT and CDR2 YNNKEL (reference sequence). The CDR3 DNA reads as TGTGCCAGCAGCCATTCCCGCTACCGGAGGAACGAAAACATTCAGTACTTC. This codes for CASSHSRYRRNENIQYF.

This chain joins TRBV20-1 and TRBJ2-1; 7 bases line up with TRBD1. Germline V gene lookup returns CDR1 DFQATT and CDR2 SNEGSKA (reference sequence). The CDR3 extends over 15 amino acids. With V trimmed by 5 bases and J by 2 bases, 9 bases remained unmatched. CDR3 in amino acids: CSAPGQWGAYNEQFF. CDR3 nucleotides: TGCAGTGCTCCGGGACAGTGGGGCGCCTACAATGAGCAGTTCTTC.

The chain carries TRBV20-1 and TRBJ2-4; D gene ambiguous. Trimming pared 7 bases from V and 3 bases from J, leaving 10 bases between. Per the germline V gene, CDR1 is DFQATT and CDR2 is SNEGSKA (reference sequence). This CDR3 contains 12 residues. CDR3 region: CSVWLLKNIQYF. The CDR3 DNA reads TGCAGTGTTTGGCTTCTCAAAAACATTCAGTACTTC.